What follows are 11 T cell receptor beta chains derived from one specimen sequenced in a study of identical twins (dated by TCRdb to the mid-2010s). Receptors were amplified or captured by 5' RACE. The instrument was an Illumina HiSeq 2000. Using fastp at Q25 and MiXCR, TCRdb reprocessed the public reads and kept productive beta chains. All rows with the same CDR3 protein become a single entry with the most common DNA and genes. The table for this sample lists roughly 250,000 distinct CDR3 sequences; about 7% of them were counted only once. The top ten constitute roughly 3.6% of the sample. The sample was also reused in another study, on yellow fever vaccine responses in identical twins.

The sample was memory (CD45RO+) T cells sorted from blood. Interpreted using the paper, the cell subset or site label stands for: CD45RO+ enriched T cells. The receptor source for this set is a woman under 30 in good health.

This clonotype was seen a single time. The chain recombines TRBV6-1 with TRBJ2-7; a weak D match, TRBD1 (5 bases). V was pared by 4 bases and J by 3 bases, with 13 bases between. The CDR3 runs to 14 residues. Germline V gives CDR1 MNHNS, CDR2 SASEGT. CDR3 region: CASSGDWGNYEQYV. CDR3 DNA sequence: TGTGCCAGCAGTGGCGATTGGGGCAACTACGAGCAGTACGTC.

In this sample, this clonotype turned up a few times. The chain's CDR3 is CASSEYSTAGGISYEQYF. The CDR3 nucleotides are TGCGCCAGCAGTGAGTATTCGACGGCGGGAGGGATATCCTACGAGCAGTACTTC. The chain joins TRBV10-2 to TRBJ2-7; 9 nucleotides match TRBD2. Germline V gene data show CDR1 as WSHSY and CDR2 as SAAADI. The CDR3 contains 18 residues. With V trimmed by 1 base and J by 1 base, 11 bases remained unmatched.

This clonotype was counted between two and nine times. This chain connects TRBV6-1 to TRBJ1-2; 8 positions match TRBD1. The V gene's germline CDR1 is MNHNS and CDR2 SASEGT. V dropped 6 bases and J dropped 5; count of bases not matched to a gene: 8. The CDR3 totals 14 residues. This CDR3 is CASRSQGVVYGYTF. The CDR3 DNA reads TGTGCCAGCAGATCACAGGGGGTCGTGTATGGCTACACCTTC.

This clonotype was recorded a few times. The chain has TRBV28 and TRBJ2-3; 8 bases match TRBD1. CDR1 and CDR2 from the germline V gene are MDHEN and SYDVKM. Trimming removed 6 bases from V and 4 bases from J; junction bases left unmatched: 9. CDR3 length: 15 residues. This CDR3 is CASSRGQGGADTQYF. The CDR3 nucleotides read TGTGCCAGCAGCCGCGGACAGGGCGGAGCAGATACGCAGTATTTT.

This clonotype occurred a few times. The rearrangement uses TRBV7-3 and TRBJ1-2, with 10 nucleotides matching TRBD1. CDR3 length: 15 residues. Trimming took 5 bases from V and 4 from J; bases not matched to a gene: 7. CDR1 and CDR2 (germline): SGHTA, FQGTGA. CDR3 in DNA: TGTGCCAGCAGCCCCGGGACAGGGGTTAGCTATGGCTACACCTTC. Its translation: CASSPGTGVSYGYTF.

This clonotype occurred many times. V and J are TRBV20-1 and TRBJ2-7, with TRBD1 identical over 10 bases. V dropped 2 bases and J dropped 4; count of bases not matched to a gene: 8. The CDR3 contains 15 residues. In germline, CDR1 is DFQATT, CDR2 SNEGSKA (reference sequence). CDR3 DNA sequence: TGCAGTGCTAGAAATCCCGGACAGGGGGGGTACGAGCAGTACGTC. Residues: CSARNPGQGGYEQYV.

This clonotype has just a few counts. The V call is TRBV15, the J call TRBJ1-6; maybe TRBD1 (5 bases). Germline lookup yields CDR1 LNHNV and CDR2 YYDKDF (reference sequence). V lost 3 bases, J lost 15 bases, and 21 bases lay in between. This CDR3 contains 15 residues. The CDR3: CATSSGTGGVQVLHF. The CDR3 nucleotides are TGTGCCACCAGCAGTGGGACCGGGGGGGTTCAGGTCCTCCACTTT.

The sample holds many counts of this clonotype. The chain recombines TRBV12-3 or TRBV12-4 with TRBJ2-1, with D possibly being TRBD2 (6 bases). CDR3 size: 16 residues. The V end lost 3 bases, the J end lost 0 bases, and 12 bases lay between the germline ends. The CDR3: CASSLGGVFSYNEQFF. DNA for the CDR3: TGTGCCAGCAGTTTGGGCGGGGTCTTCTCCTACAATGAGCAGTTCTTC.

This clonotype came up many times. V and J are TRBV4-1 and TRBJ2-1; the D is unclear. Germline V gene sequence: CDR1 MGHRA, CDR2 YSYEKL. Between the trimmed V and J ends, which lost 0 bases and 6 bases, there was a span of 12 bases. This CDR3 is 15 amino acids long. The DNA of the CDR3 is TGCGCCAGCAGCCAAGAGGGTCAGGAGATCAATGAGCAGTTCTTC. Protein: CASSQEGQEINEQFF.

This clonotype occurred a few times. The chain employs TRBV12-3 or TRBV12-4 and TRBJ2-1; 12 bases line up with TRBD2. The V gene end was trimmed by 6 bases and the J gene end by 5 bases; junction bases not matched to a gene: 8. The CDR3 length is 16 residues. The CDR3 region is CASSPRLAGVHNEQFF. The CDR3 nucleotides are TGTGCCAGCAGCCCTAGACTAGCGGGAGTACACAATGAGCAGTTCTTC.

This clonotype was detected a few times. The chain joins TRBV18 to TRBJ1-5; D might be TRBD1 (5 bases). V was clipped by 4 bases and J by 6 bases, with 13 bases between them. The germline V gene has CDR1 KGHSH and CDR2 LQKENI. This CDR3 contains 14 residues. CDR3 amino acids: CASSQGEESQPQHF. The CDR3 DNA sequence: TGTGCCAGCTCACAAGGGGAGGAGAGTCAGCCCCAGCATTTT.